This TCR beta chain appears in the sequencing data of a study of blood T cell repertoires in COVID-19. Study at large: PBMCs, B-cell-depleted T cells, or T cells provided the cDNA or gDNA that made up the material.

J gave up 7 bases and V 1 base, and 8 bases lay outside the gene matches. This CDR3 has 16 amino acids. From germline, CDR1 is LGHDT and CDR2 YNNKEL (reference sequence). In the study's own analysis: How many nucleated cells were present was estimated from reference gene primer amplification. Only in-frame clones appear in the TCRdb table, and some are missing; sequencing was by immunoSEQ multiplex PCR. The V and J calls and clone size are taken from that table; D and trimming were inferred from the DNA. The sample has over 350,000 clones, nearly 90% seen once; the top ten hold under 2%. Participant reports of clinical history set cohort assignment.

The source material was PBMCs or T cells enriched from blood (not recorded which). The source is a woman under 30 with acute COVID-19. The J gene is TRBJ2-2, the V gene TRBV3-1 (or the pseudogene TRBV3-2); TRBD2 matches at 8 bases. The CDR3 is CASSQGGAGVGGELFF. In DNA, the CDR3 is TGTGCCAGCAGCCAAGGTGGAGCGGGAGTAGGCGGGGAGCTGTTTTTT.